Listed below are T cell receptor beta chains from one sample, sequenced in a study of cytomegalovirus exposure and HLA in healthy donors. The repertoire was sequenced with immunoSEQ multiplex PCR; TCRdb's copy has only in-frame clones and lacks some. The profile shows under 200,000 clones, about 77% of them singletons. The sample taken for sequencing was PBMCs. Every receptor here comes from a man in his 60s in good health and CMV-seronegative. Each CDR3 is given with its conserved first and last residue. Each record gives: D gene, J gene, V gene, clone size, CDR3 protein, CDR3 DNA. The D gene is left open where the match is weak. Where a row states a size, it is once, few, many or the class of an expanded clone; other rows omit it.

TRBD1	TRBJ2-3	TRBV19	NA	CASSMDRSDTQYF	TGTGCCAGTAGTATGGACAGGTCAGATACGCAGTATTTT
TRBD2	TRBJ2-1	TRBV4-1	NA	CASSRSGRAYNEQFF	TGCGCCAGCAGTCGTAGCGGGAGGGCCTACAATGAGCAGTTCTTC
TRBD1	TRBJ2-5	TRBV5-1	few	CASSSRTQGVGETQYF	TGCGCCAGCAGCTCAAGAACACAGGGGGTCGGAGAGACCCAGTACTTC
TRBD1	TRBJ1-3	TRBV7-2	NA	CASSSTGSGNTIYF	TGTGCCAGCAGCTCGACAGGGTCTGGAAACACCATATATTTT
TRBD1	TRBJ2-7	TRBV14	once	CASSQGGQGRSYEQYF	TGTGCCAGCAGCCAAGGGGGACAGGGCCGCTCCTACGAGCAGTACTTC
NA	TRBJ1-2	TRBV10-3	NA	CAISEFRGRGGDYGYTF	TGTGCCATCAGTGAGTTCCGGGGGCGCGGGGGGGACTATGGCTACACCTTC
NA	TRBJ2-7	TRBV7-9	NA	CASSTGQTSYEQYF	TGTGCCAGCAGCACCGGACAGACCTCCTACGAGCAGTACTTC
TRBD1	TRBJ1-5	TRBV4-1	NA	CASSLWTGAGQPQNF	TGCGCCAGCAGCCTTTGGACAGGGGCGGGGCAGCCCCAGAATTTT
TRBD1	TRBJ1-6	TRBV10-3	NA	CAISYGTDNSPLHF	TGTGCCATCAGCTACGGGACAGATAATTCACCCCTCCACTTT
TRBD2	TRBJ2-7	TRBV5-1	few	CASSGGSGVAGGEQYF	TGCGCCAGCAGCGGGGGGTCTGGGGTAGCGGGAGGCGAGCAGTACTTC
TRBD2	TRBJ2-1	TRBV19	NA	CASSILRGGNNEQFF	TGTGCCAGTAGTATTCTCCGGGGGGGGAACAATGAGCAGTTCTTC
TRBD2	TRBJ2-2	TRBV9	NA	CASSERGENTGELFF	TGTGCCAGCAGCGAACGGGGGGAGAACACCGGGGAGCTGTTTTTT
NA	TRBJ1-5	TRBV28	NA	CASSGTEGVNQPQHF	TGTGCCAGCAGTGGAACGGAGGGAGTTAATCAGCCCCAGCATTTT
TRBD1	TRBJ2-7	TRBV5-1	NA	CASSLRTGTHEQYF	TGCGCCAGCAGCTTGAGGACAGGGACCCACGAGCAGTACTTC
TRBD1	TRBJ1-2	TRBV28	NA	CASSFSTGTGTYTF	TGTGCCAGCAGTTTCTCAACCGGGACAGGGACCTACACCTTC
NA	TRBJ2-5	TRBV13	NA	CASSPPSLSSETQYF	TGTGCCAGCAGCCCGCCTAGTCTTTCAAGCGAGACCCAGTACTTC
NA	TRBJ1-4	TRBV19	NA	CASSRVGTNEKLFF	TGTGCCAGTAGCCGGGTAGGAACTAATGAAAAACTGTTTTTT
NA	TRBJ1-4	TRBV19	once	CASSQASMTNEKLFF	TGTGCCAGTTCCCAGGCCTCGATGACTAATGAAAAACTGTTTTTT
TRBD2	TRBJ2-1	TRBV13	NA	CASSLTSGRRNEQFF	TGTGCCAGCAGCTTAACTAGCGGGAGACGGAATGAGCAGTTCTTC
NA	TRBJ2-7	TRBV6-5	NA	CASSNDRIPYEQYF	TGTGCCAGCAGTAACGACAGGATCCCCTACGAGCAGTACTTC
NA	TRBJ1-1	TRBV19	few	CASSITPDAYREPAFF	TGTGCCAGTAGTATAACACCCGACGCTTACAGGGAACCAGCTTTCTTT
TRBD1	TRBJ2-7	TRBV11-2	NA	CASSLGTPGQGYEQYF	TGTGCCAGCAGCTTAGGAACTCCGGGACAGGGCTACGAGCAGTACTTC
TRBD2	TRBJ2-1	TRBV7-9	NA	CASSPPGEAGGPYNEQFF	TGTGCCAGCAGCCCCCCGGGTGAAGCGGGAGGGCCTTACAATGAGCAGTTCTTC
NA	TRBJ1-2	TRBV30	once	CAWNQGPGYGYTF	TGTGCCTGGAATCAGGGGCCCGGTTATGGCTACACCTTC
TRBD1	TRBJ1-2	TRBV7-2	NA	CASSLGQGRGYTF	TGTGCCAGCAGCCTTGGACAGGGGAGGGGCTACACCTTC
TRBD2	TRBJ2-1	TRBV27	NA	CASSSGTSGDYNEQFF	TGTGCCAGCAGTTCCGGGACTAGCGGAGATTACAATGAGCAGTTCTTC
TRBD2	TRBJ2-7	TRBV18	NA	CASSLFGEGHEQYF	TGTGCCAGCTCACTTTTCGGGGAGGGCCACGAGCAGTACTTC
NA	TRBJ1-1	TRBV15	NA	CATRQGMNTEAFF	TGTGCCACCAGACAGGGTATGAACACTGAAGCTTTCTTT
NA	TRBJ2-7	TRBV5-8	NA	CASSLVGGETYEQYF	TGTGCCAGCAGCTTGGTTGGCGGGGAAACCTACGAGCAGTACTTC
TRBD2	TRBJ2-3	TRBV18	NA	CASSPPSGGLLADTQYF	TGTGCCAGCTCACCACCAAGCGGGGGCCTACTCGCAGATACGCAGTATTTT
NA	TRBJ2-5	TRBV19	NA	CASSPLQGHQYF	TGTGCCAGTAGTCCTCTTCAGGGGCACCAGTACTTC
NA	TRBJ2-7	TRBV5-6	NA	CASSLGTRSYEQYF	TGTGCCAGCAGCTTAGGGACACGCTCCTACGAGCAGTACTTC
TRBD1	TRBJ2-5	TRBV29-1	few	CSATDRGGETQYF	TGCAGCGCAACCGACAGGGGGGGAGAGACCCAGTACTTC
TRBD2	TRBJ2-7	TRBV5-4	few	CASSLSLAGAFEQYF	TGTGCCAGCAGCTTGTCATTAGCGGGGGCATTCGAGCAGTACTTC